The 4 T cell receptor beta chains below were found in one sample sequenced in a study of glioma-infiltrating T cells after dendritic cell vaccination. Clones were read by immunoSEQ multiplex PCR, and TCRdb kept only the in-frame ones, dropping some. The sample holds about 73,000 clones, over 75% seen once. This sample comprised blood, obtained before dendritic cell vaccination. The receptors stem from a human donor with glioblastoma.

The V gene is TRBV10-3, the J gene TRBJ2-2, with TRBD1 matching 7 bases. This CDR3 is 13 amino acids long. V lost 6 bases and J lost 5; bases outside the gene matches: 3. Germline CDR1 is ENHRY and CDR2 is SYGVKD. The CDR3 loop is CAIRQGMTGELFF. DNA for the CDR3: TGTGCCATCAGACAGGGGATGACCGGGGAGCTGTTTTTT.

The chain carries TRBV19 and TRBJ1-2, with 7 bases that match TRBD1. Germline assignment: CDR1 LNHDA and CDR2 SQIVND (reference sequence). V was clipped by 6 bases and J by 2 bases; unmatched bases: 9. CDR3 size: 15 residues. This CDR3 is CASRRTATGNYGYTF. The CDR3 DNA sequence: TGTGCCAGTAGACGAACAGCGACAGGGAACTATGGCTACACCTTC.

The V and J genes are TRBV5-1 and TRBJ1-1, with D possibly TRBD1 on 5 matching bases. The CDR3 loop spans 13 amino acids. The germline gives CDR1 SGHRS, CDR2 YFSETQ. The V gene lost 0 bases and the J gene lost 8 bases, with 11 bases spanning the gap. DNA of the CDR3: TGCGCCAGCAGCTTGGGGGGGGATTTGGAAGCTTTCTTT. Translating gives CASSLGGDLEAFF.

The gene calls are TRBV18 and TRBJ1-4; 9 bases line up with TRBD1. The CDR3 runs 14 residues. The germline gives CDR1 KGHSH, CDR2 LQKENI. Trimming removed 4 bases from V and 8 bases from J; junction bases left unmatched: 5. The CDR3 DNA reads as TGTGCCAGCTCACTGAGACAGGGGGGCGAAAAACTGTTTTTT. As protein: CASSLRQGGEKLFF. Drawing the rest from reference TRBV18 and TRBJ1-4, the complete variable domain is NAGVMQNPRHLVRRRGQEARLRCSPMKGHSHVYWYRQLPEEGLKFMVYLQKENIIDESGMPKERFSAEFPKEGPSILRIQQVVRGDSAAYFCASSLRQGGEKLFFGSGTQLSVL.